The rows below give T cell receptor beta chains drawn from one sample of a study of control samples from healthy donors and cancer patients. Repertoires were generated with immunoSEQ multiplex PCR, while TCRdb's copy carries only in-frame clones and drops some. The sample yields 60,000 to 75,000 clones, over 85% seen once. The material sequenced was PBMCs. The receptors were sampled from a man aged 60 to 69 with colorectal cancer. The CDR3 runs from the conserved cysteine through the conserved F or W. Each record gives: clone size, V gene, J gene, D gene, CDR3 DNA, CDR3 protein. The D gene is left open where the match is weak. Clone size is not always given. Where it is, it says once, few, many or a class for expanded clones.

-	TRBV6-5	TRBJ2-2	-	TGTGCCAGCAGAAGGGCTGACACCGGGGAGCTGTTTTTT	CASRRADTGELFF
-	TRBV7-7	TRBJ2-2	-	TGTGCCAGCAGACCCACAGGGAAGGAGGGGAACACCGGGGAGCTGTTTTTT	CASRPTGKEGNTGELFF
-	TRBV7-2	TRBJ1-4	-	TGTGCCAGCAGCTTAGCTCTTACGACTGGTCAGGATGAAAAACTGTTTTTT	CASSLALTTGQDEKLFF
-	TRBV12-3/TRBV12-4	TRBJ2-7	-	TGTGCCAGCAGTTCCACAGGTTTCGAGCAGTACTTC	CASSSTGFEQYF
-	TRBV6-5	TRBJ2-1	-	TGTGCCAGCAGTTACGGAGGGAACTACAATGAGCAGTTCTTC	CASSYGGNYNEQFF
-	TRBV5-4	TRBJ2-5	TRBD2	TGTGCCAGCAGCTTGGGGATAGCGGGGGCCCGAGAGACCCAGTACTTC	CASSLGIAGARETQYF
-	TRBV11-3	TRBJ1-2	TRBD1	TGTGCCAGCAGCCCAACAGGGGACTCTGGCTACACCTTC	CASSPTGDSGYTF
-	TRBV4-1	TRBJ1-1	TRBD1	TGCGCCAGCAGCCCAAGAGGGGGCCAGGAGTACACTGAAGCTTTCTTT	CASSPRGGQEYTEAFF
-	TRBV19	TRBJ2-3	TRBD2	TGTGCCAGTAGATCCCGAACTAGCGGGAGGACAGATACGCAGTATTTT	CASRSRTSGRTDTQYF
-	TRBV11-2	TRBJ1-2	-	TGTGCCAGCAGCTTCACTTCAACGGTGGGGTACTATGGCTACACCTTC	CASSFTSTVGYYGYTF
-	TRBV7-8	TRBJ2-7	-	TGTGCCAGCAGCTTAAGGGGGGGGCGGGATTTGGAGTACTTC	CASSLRGGRDLEYF
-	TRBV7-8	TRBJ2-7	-	TGTGCCAGCAGCTCCCCGACGGGCCCCTACGAGCAGTACTTC	CASSSPTGPYEQYF
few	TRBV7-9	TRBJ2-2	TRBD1	TGTGCCAGCAGACACCGGATCAGGGACAGGGGTGACACCGGGGAGCTGTTTTTT	CASRHRIRDRGDTGELFF
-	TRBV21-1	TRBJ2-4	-	TGTGCCAGCAGCATCCACAGGGGGCGCGTATCCAAAAACATTCAGTACTTC	CASSIHRGRVSKNIQYF
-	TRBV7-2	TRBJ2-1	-	TGTGCCAGCAGCTTATTGTGGGGGCGGTCTTTCTTC	CASSLLWGRSFF
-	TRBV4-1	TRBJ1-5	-	TGCGCCAGCAGCCGGGACCAAGCGGGTCAGCCCCAGCATTTT	CASSRDQAGQPQHF
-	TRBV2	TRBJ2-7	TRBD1	TGTGCCAGCAGTGAAGAGACAGGGGCCTACGAGCAGTACTTC	CASSEETGAYEQYF